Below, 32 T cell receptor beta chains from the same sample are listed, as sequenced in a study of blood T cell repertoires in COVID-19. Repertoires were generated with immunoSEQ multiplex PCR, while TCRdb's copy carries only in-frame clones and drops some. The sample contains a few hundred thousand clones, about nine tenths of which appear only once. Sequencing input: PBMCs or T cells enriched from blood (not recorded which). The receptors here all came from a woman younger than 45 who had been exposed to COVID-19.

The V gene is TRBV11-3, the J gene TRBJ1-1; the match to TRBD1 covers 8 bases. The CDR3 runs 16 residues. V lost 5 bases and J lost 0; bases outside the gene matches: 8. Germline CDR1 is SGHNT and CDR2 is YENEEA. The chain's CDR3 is CASSGQGSGMNTEAFF. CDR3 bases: TGTGCCAGCAGCGGACAGGGTAGTGGTATGAACACTGAAGCTTTCTTT.

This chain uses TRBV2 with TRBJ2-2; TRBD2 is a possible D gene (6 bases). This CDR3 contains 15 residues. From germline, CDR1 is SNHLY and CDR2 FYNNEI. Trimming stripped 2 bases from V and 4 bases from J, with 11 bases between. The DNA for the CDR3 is TGTGCCAGCAGTGAATTGGAGGGTGGCACCGGGGAGCTGTTTTTT. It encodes CASSELEGGTGELFF.

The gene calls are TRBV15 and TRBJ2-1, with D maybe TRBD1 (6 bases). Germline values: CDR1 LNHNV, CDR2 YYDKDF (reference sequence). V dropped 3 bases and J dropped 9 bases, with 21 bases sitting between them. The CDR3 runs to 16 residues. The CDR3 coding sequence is TGTGCCACCAGCAGGCCTTCCTACAGGGATTACGCTGAGCAGTTCTTC. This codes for CATSRPSYRDYAEQFF.

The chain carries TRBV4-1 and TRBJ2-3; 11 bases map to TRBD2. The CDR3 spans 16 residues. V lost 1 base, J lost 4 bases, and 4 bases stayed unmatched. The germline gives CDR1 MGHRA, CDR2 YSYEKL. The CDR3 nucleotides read TGCGCCAGCAGCCAAGCGAATAGCGGGAGGGCAGATACGCAGTATTTT. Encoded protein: CASSQANSGRADTQYF.

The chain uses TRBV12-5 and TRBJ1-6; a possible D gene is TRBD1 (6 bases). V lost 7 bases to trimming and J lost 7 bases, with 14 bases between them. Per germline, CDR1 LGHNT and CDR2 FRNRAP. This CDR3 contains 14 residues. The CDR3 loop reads CASAPQGLNSPLHF. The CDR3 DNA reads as TGTGCTAGTGCCCCACAGGGCTTAAATTCACCCCTCCACTTT.

In DNA form, the CDR3 reads TGTGCCAGCAGCCGTAACCGAGCAGGCCCGGGAGCCCAGCATTTT. Amino acids: CASSRNRAGPGAQHF. The rearrangement links TRBV28 to TRBJ1-5; no definite D call. CDR3 size: 15 residues. V was pared by 6 bases and J by 11 bases, with 23 bases between. CDR1 MDHEN and CDR2 SYDVKM come from the germline V gene.

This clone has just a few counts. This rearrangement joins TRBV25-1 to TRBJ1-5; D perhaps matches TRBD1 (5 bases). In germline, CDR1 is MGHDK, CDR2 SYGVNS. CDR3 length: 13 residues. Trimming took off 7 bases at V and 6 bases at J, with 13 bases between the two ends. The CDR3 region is CASKGQKCQPQHF. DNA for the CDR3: TGTGCCAGCAAGGGGCAGAAGTGTCAGCCCCAGCATTTT.

The CDR3 bases are TGTGCCAGCAGCCCCCGGGACAGGGGCTACGAGCAGTACTTC. Protein sequence: CASSPRDRGYEQYF. J is TRBJ2-7 and V is TRBV9, with 10 bases lining up with TRBD1. Germline V lookup: CDR1 SGDLS, CDR2 YYNGEE. The V gene end was trimmed by 4 bases and the J gene end by 3 bases; junction bases not matched to a gene: 4. The CDR3 sequence is 14 residues long.

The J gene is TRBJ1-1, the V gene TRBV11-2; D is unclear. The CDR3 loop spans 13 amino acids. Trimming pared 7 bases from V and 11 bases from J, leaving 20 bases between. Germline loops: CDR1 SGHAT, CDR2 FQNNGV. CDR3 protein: CASTPARGRGAFF. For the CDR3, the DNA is TGTGCCAGCACCCCGGCCAGAGGCCGTGGTGCTTTCTTT.

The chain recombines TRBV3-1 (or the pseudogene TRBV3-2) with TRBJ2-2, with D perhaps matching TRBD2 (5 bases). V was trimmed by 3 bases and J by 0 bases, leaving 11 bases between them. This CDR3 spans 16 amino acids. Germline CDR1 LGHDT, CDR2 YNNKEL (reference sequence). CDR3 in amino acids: CASSHRIGTNTGELFF. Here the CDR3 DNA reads TGTGCCAGCAGCCATAGAATCGGGACGAACACCGGGGAGCTGTTTTTT.

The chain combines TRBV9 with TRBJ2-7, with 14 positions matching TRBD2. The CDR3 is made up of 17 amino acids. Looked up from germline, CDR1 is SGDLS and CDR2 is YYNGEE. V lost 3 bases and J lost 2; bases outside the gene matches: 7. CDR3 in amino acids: CASSAGTSGSYTYEQYF. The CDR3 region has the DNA TGTGCCAGCAGCGCCGGGACTAGCGGGAGCTACACCTACGAGCAGTACTTC.

CDR3: CSVEARYGYGYTF. CDR3 in DNA: TGCAGCGTTGAGGCCAGGTACGGCTATGGCTACACCTTC. The chain joins TRBV29-1 to TRBJ1-2; D gene uncertain. Trimming removed 3 bases from V and 4 bases from J, with 12 bases in between. This CDR3 is built from 13 residues. The germline V gene has CDR1 SQVTM and CDR2 ANQGSEA.

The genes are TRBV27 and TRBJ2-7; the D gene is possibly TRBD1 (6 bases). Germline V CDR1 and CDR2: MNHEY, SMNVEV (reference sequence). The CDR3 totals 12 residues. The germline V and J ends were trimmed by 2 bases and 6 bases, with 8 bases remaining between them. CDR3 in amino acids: CASSLVGGEQYF. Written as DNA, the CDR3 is TGTGCCAGCAGTTTAGTAGGGGGCGAGCAGTACTTC.

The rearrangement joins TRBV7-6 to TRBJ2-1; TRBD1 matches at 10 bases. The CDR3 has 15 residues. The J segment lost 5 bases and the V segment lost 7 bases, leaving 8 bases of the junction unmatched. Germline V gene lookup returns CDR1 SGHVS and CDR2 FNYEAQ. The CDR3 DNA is TGTGCCAGCAACAGAATAGGACAGGGGGACAATGAGCAGTTCTTC. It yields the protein CASNRIGQGDNEQFF.

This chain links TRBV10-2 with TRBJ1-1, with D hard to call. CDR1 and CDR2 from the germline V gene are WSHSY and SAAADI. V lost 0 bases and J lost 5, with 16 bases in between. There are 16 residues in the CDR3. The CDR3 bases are TGCGCCAGCAGTGAGTCAAGGGAGACCCTGGGGACTGAAGCTTTCTTT. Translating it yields CASSESRETLGTEAFF.

The CDR3 DNA is TGTGCCAGCAGGGTAGCGGGAGCCCTCTCCTACGAGCAGTACTTC. Amino acid sequence: CASRVAGALSYEQYF. The gene calls are TRBV28 and TRBJ2-7; 9 bases fit TRBD2. Germline values: CDR1 MDHEN, CDR2 SYDVKM. The CDR3 length is 15 residues. The junction had 6 bases not matched to a gene; V was cut back by 6 bases and J by 0 bases.

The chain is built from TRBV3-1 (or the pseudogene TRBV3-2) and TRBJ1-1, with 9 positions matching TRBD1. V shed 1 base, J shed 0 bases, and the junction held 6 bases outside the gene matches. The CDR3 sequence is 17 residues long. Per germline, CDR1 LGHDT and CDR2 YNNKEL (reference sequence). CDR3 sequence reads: CASSQAGGQGLNTEAFF. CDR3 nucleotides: TGTGCCAGCAGCCAAGCGGGGGGACAGGGCCTGAACACTGAAGCTTTCTTT.

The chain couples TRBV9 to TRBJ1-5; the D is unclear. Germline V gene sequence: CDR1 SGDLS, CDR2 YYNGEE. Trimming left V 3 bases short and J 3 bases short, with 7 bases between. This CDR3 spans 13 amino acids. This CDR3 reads CASSADTNQPQHF. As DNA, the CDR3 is TGTGCCAGCAGCGCCGACACCAATCAGCCCCAGCATTTT.

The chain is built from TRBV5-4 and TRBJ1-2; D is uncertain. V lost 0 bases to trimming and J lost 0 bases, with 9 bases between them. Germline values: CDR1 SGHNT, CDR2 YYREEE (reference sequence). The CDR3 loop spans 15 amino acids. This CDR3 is CASSLAAATNYGYTF. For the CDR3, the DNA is TGTGCCAGCAGCTTGGCGGCAGCGACTAACTATGGCTACACCTTC.

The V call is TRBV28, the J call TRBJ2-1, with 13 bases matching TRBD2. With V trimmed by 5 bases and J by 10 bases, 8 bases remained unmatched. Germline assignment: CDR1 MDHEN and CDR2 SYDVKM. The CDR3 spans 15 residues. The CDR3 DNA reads TGTGCCAGCAGTCTAGGACTAGCGGGAGCTGGCGAGCAGTTCTTC. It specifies CASSLGLAGAGEQFF.

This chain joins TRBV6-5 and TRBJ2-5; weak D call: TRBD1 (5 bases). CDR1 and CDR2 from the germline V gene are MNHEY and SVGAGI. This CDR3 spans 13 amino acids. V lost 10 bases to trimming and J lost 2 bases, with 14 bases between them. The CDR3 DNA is TGTGCCACTCACAGGTCTCCACAAGAGACCCAGTACTTC. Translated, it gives CATHRSPQETQYF.

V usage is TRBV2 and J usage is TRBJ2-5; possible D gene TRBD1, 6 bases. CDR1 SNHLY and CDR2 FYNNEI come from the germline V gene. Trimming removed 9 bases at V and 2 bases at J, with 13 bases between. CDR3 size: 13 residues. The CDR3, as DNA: TGTGCCAGGGTTCGGGACATACAAGAGACCCAGTACTTC. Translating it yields CARVRDIQETQYF.

The CDR3 nucleotides are TGTGCCAGTAGCCAATCGAGCTCTGGGGCCAACGTCCTGACTTTC. Its translation is CASSQSSSGANVLTF. The chain recombines TRBV19 with TRBJ2-6; D is undetermined. The germline CDR1 and CDR2 sequences are LNHDA and SQIVND (reference sequence). The germline V and J ends were trimmed by 6 bases and 0 bases, with 9 bases remaining between them. The CDR3 consists of 15 residues.

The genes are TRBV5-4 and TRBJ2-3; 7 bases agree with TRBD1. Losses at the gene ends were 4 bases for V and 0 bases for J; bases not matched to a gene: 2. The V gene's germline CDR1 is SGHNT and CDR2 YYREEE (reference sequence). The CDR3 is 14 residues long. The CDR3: CASSGTASTDTQYF. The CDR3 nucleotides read TGTGCCAGCAGCGGGACAGCTAGCACAGATACGCAGTATTTT.

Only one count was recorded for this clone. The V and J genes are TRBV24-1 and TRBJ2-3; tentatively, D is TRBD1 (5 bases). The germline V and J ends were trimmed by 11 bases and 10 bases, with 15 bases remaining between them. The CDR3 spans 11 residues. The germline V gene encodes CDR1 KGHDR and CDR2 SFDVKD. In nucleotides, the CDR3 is TGTGCCATACAGGATGCCCGGGCGCAGTATTTT. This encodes CAIQDARAQYF.

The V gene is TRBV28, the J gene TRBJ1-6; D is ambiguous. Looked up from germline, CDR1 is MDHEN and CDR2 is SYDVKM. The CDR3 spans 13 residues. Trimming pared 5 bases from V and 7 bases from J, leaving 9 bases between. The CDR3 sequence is CASSETGNSPLHF. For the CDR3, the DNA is TGTGCCAGCAGTGAGACTGGGAATTCACCCCTCCACTTT. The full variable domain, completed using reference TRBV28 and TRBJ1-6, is DVKVTQSSRYLVKRTGEKVFLECVQDMDHENMFWYRQDPGLGLRLIYFSYDVKMKEKGDIPEGYSVSREKKERFSLILESASTNQTSMYLCASSETGNSPLHFGNGTRLTVT.

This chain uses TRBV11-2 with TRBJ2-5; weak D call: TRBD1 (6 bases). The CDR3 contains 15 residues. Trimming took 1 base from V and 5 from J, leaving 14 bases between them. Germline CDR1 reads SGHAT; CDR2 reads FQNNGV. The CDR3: CASSLGGGGGETQYF. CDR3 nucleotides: TGTGCCAGCAGCTTAGGGGGTGGGGGCGGCGAGACCCAGTACTTC.

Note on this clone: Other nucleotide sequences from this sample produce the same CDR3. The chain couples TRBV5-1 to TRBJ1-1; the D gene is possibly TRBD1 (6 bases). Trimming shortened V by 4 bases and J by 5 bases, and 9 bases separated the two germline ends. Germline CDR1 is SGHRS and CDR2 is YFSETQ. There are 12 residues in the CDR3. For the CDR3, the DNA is TGCGCCAGCAGCCTCAGGGGAACTGAAGCTTTCTTT. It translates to CASSLRGTEAFF. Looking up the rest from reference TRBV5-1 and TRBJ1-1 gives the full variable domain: KAGVTQTPRYLIKTRGQQVTLSCSPISGHRSVSWYQQTPGQGLQFLFEYFSETQRNKGNFPGRFSGRQFSNSRSEMNVSTLELGDSALYLCASSLRGTEAFFGQGTRLTVV.

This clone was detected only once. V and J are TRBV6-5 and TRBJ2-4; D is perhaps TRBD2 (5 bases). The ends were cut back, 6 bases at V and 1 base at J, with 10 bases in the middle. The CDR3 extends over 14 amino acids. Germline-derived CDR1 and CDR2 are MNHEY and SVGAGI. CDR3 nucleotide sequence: TGTGCCAGCAGCCCGAGAGGGGCCAAAAACATTCAGTACTTC. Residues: CASSPRGAKNIQYF.

The CDR3 nucleotides read TGTGCCAGCAGAGGCGGGAGGGCCGGGTACAATGAGCAGTTCTTC. Translation gives CASRGGRAGYNEQFF. The chain uses TRBV6-5 and TRBJ2-1; 9 nucleotides line up with TRBD2. Germline-derived CDR1 and CDR2 are MNHEY and SVGAGI. With V trimmed by 6 bases and J by 4 bases, 7 bases remained unmatched. CDR3 length: 15 amino acids.

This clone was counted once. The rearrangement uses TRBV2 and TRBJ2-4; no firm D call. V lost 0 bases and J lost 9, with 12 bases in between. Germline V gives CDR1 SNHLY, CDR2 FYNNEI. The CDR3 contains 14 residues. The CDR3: CASSEAHLGSIQYF. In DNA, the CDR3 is TGTGCCAGCAGTGAAGCGCATCTAGGAAGCATTCAGTACTTC.

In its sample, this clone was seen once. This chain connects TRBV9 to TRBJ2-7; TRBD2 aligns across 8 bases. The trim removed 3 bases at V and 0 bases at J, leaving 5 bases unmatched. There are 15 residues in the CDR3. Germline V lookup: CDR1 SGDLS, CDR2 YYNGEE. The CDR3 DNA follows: TGTGCCAGCAGCGGACATAGCGGGACCTCCTACGAGCAGTACTTC. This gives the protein CASSGHSGTSYEQYF.